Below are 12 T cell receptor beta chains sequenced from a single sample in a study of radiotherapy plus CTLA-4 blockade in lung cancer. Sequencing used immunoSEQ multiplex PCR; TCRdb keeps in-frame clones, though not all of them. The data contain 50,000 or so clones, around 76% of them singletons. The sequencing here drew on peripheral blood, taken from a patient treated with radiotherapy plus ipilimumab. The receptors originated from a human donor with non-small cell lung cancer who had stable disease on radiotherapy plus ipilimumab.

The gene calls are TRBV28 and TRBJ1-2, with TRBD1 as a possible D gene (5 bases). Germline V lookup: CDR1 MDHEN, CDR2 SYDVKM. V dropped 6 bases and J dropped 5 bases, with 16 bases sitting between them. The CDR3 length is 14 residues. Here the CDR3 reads CASRPSGTVYGYTF. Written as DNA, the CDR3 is TGTGCCAGCAGGCCTTCCGGGACGGTGTATGGCTACACCTTC.

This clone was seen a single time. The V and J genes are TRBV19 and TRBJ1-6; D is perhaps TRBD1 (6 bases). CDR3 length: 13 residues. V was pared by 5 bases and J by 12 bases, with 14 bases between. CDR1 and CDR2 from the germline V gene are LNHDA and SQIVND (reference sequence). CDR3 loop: CASSFRTAQPLHF. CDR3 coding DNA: TGTGCCAGTAGTTTCCGGACAGCTCAACCCCTCCACTTT.

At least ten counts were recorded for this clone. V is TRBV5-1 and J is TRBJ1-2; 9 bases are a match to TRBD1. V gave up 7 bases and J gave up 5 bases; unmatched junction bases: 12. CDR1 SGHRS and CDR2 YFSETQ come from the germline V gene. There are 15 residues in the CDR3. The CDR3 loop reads CASGRDLQGAYGYTF. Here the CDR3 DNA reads TGCGCCAGCGGCAGAGATTTACAGGGGGCGTATGGCTACACCTTC. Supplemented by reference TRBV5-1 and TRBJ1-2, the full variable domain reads KAGVTQTPRYLIKTRGQQVTLSCSPISGHRSVSWYQQTPGQGLQFLFEYFSETQRNKGNFPGRFSGRQFSNSRSEMNVSTLELGDSALYLCASGRDLQGAYGYTFGSGTRLTVV.

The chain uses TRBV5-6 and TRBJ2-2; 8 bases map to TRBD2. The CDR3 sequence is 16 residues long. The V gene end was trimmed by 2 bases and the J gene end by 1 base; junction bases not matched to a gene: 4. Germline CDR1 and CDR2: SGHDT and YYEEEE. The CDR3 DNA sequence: TGTGCCAGCAGCTTCAAAAGCGGGGGGAACACCGGGGAGCTGTTTTTT. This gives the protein CASSFKSGGNTGELFF.

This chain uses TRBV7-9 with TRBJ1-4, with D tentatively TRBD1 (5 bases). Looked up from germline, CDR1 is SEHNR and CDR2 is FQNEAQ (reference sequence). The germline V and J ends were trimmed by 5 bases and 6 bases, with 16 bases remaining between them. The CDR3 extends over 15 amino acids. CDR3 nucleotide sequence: TGTGCCAGCAGCCCTTCTGAGGGGTCGGATGAAAAACTGTTTTTT. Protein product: CASSPSEGSDEKLFF.

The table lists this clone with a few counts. CDR3 in DNA: TGTGCCAGCAGCTTATCTAGGGACCCCCCTAGTAATGAGCAGTTCTTC. It is translated as CASSLSRDPPSNEQFF. V and J are TRBV7-3 and TRBJ2-1, with D possibly called TRBD1 or TRBD2 (5 bases each). In germline, CDR1 is SGHTA, CDR2 FQGTGA. Trimming left V 2 bases short and J 7 bases short, with 18 bases between. The CDR3 runs 16 residues.

DNA of the CDR3: TGTGCCAGCAGCTCCACCCGGTTGATGGGGGGCTACACCTTC. Translating it yields CASSSTRLMGGYTF. V gene TRBV7-9 combines with J gene TRBJ1-2; unclear D gene. The CDR3 covers 14 residues. The germline gives CDR1 SEHNR, CDR2 FQNEAQ (reference sequence). With 4 bases removed from V and 8 bases from J, the gap between germline ends came to 17 bases. Full variable domain (remainder filled in from reference TRBV7-9 and TRBJ1-2): DTGVSQNPRHKITKRGQNVTFRCDPISEHNRLYWYRQTLGQGPEFLTYFQNEAQLEKSRLLSDRFSAERPKGSFSTLEIQRTEQGDSAMYLCASSSTRLMGGYTFGSGTRLTVV.

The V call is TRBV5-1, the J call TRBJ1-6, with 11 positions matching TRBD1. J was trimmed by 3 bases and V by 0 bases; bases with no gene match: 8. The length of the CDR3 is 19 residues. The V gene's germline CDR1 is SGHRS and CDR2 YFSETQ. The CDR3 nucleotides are TGCGCCAGCAGCTTGGATCCTCTCGGGACAGGGGGCTATAATTCACCCCTCCACTTT. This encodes CASSLDPLGTGGYNSPLHF.

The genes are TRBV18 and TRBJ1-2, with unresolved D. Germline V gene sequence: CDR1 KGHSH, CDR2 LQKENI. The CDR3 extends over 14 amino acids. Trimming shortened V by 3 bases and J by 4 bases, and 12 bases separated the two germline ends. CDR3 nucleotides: TGTGCCAGCTCACCTCCAGAGGCCCGCTATGGCTACACCTTC. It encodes CASSPPEARYGYTF.

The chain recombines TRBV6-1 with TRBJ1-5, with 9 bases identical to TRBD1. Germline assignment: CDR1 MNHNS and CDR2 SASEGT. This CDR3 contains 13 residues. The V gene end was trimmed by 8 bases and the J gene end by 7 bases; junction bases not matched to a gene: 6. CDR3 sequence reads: CASQRQGVQPQHF. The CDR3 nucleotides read TGTGCCAGCCAGAGACAGGGGGTACAGCCCCAGCATTTT.

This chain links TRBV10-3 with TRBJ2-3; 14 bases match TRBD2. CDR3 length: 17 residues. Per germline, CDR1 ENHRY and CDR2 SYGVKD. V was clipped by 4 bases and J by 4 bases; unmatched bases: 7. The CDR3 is CAISGTGTSGGADTQYF. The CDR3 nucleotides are TGTGCCATCAGTGGGACCGGGACTAGCGGGGGCGCAGATACGCAGTATTTT.

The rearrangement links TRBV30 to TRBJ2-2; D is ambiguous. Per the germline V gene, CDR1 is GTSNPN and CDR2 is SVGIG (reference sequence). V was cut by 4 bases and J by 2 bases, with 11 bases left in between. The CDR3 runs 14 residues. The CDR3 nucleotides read TGTGCCTGGAAGTTGAACACTAACACCGGGGAGCTGTTTTTT. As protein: CAWKLNTNTGELFF.